This TCR beta chain stems from a study of Graves' ophthalmopathy and Graves' hyperthyroidism (dated by TCRdb to 2017 to 2018). General notes on the study: Peripheral blood was collected at initial diagnosis, prior to any treatment. To explore V-J signatures that separate ophthalmopathy from hyperthyroidism, a discovery set of more than 95 patients was enrolled, consisting of 40 to 45 with ophthalmopathy and around 57 with stable hyperthyroidism. In several hyperthyroidism patients, the T-cell repertoires found in thyroid tissue were compared with those found in blood. To tell Graves' ophthalmopathy apart from Graves' hyperthyroidism, and to predict which patients would progress to ophthalmopathy, the study relied on TCR beta repertoire signatures. An independent validation cohort comprised some 19 hyperthyroidism patients and 15 to 17 patients who later progressed from hyperthyroidism to ophthalmopathy. In total, around 140 blood samples were TCR-sequenced: around 42 ophthalmopathy, under 80 hyperthyroidism and some 17 hyperthyroidism-to-ophthalmopathy patients. Following sampling, methimazole starting at 30 mg daily was administered to hyperthyroidism patients, and high-dose intravenous methylprednisolone was administered to ophthalmopathy patients. The full study reports these points: Sample size was not predetermined statistically, and investigators were not blinded to group allocation. In validation, the model predicted ophthalmopathy progression with 70.59% sensitivity and roughly 78% specificity; more than ten predicted patients were CT-confirmed with GO in a median of around 6 months. The 13-signature model separated ophthalmopathy from stable hyperthyroidism with about 86% sensitivity and less than 83% specificity in cross-validation, and 80%/75% in the test set. Most of the expanded thyroid clonotypes with a frequency above 0.001 were also detected in blood, and it was suggested that the thyroid immune response may be reflected by blood repertoires.

To note about this clonotype: It has no known antigen specificity. Base qualities are not provided; no much larger clone lies one nucleotide away.

Patients with ophthalmopathy had moderately to severely active disease, with a Clinical Activity Score of 3 or more, a NOSPECS grade of 4 or more, and a disease duration of less than 3 months. Anyone with other autoimmune diseases, uncontrolled infections, pregnancy or lactation was excluded from the study. Diagnosis relied on clinical symptoms, serum thyroxine, TRAb, thyroid ultrasound and orbital computed tomography. Using Ficoll-Paque density gradient centrifugation, PBMCs were isolated from about 9.4 ml of fresh peripheral blood. Trizol reagent was used to extract the total RNA, and its quality was then checked on an Agilent 2100 Bioanalyzer. TCR beta CDR3 regions were amplified from RNA transcripts for repertoire sequencing. The first round was an RT-PCR using HTBI primers with the Qiagen OneStep RT-PCR kit, and this first round was followed by a second-round multiplex PCR, then size selection and purification. Sequencing of the libraries was carried out on an Illumina HiSeq2000 in paired-end mode with 100 bp reads. The study's own analysis went as follows. Reads were processed with SOAPnuke, discarding reads with adapters, uncalled bases, mean Phred below 15, or no exact constant-primer or identifier match. COPE v1.2.5 was used to merge high-quality paired reads. Clonotypes were defined as unique nucleotide sequences and were aligned to IMGT TRB V, D and J references using MiTCR v1.1. The analysis was limited to V-J combinations with a frequency above 0.0001, which together covered about 99% of repertoires. For each V-J combination, a TCR clonal expansion and chaos score was defined as the ratio of F50 clonal expansion to chaos observed in the TCRdist matrix. Welch's t-statistics and random forest were used to reduce the features to about 12 V-J combinations, which were then used as input to a naive Bayes classifier. The similarity between thyroid and blood repertoires was quantified using the Morisita-Horn index. The raw public reads went through TCRdb reprocessing: fastp at Q25, MiXCR clone calling, in-frame beta chains kept. Merged by CDR3 protein, the rows form single entries marked with the most common genes and DNA. The V and J calls come from TCRdb's annotation, not from the publication. Within this sample are 300,000 to 400,000 distinct CDR3 sequences, with 17% of them counted one time only. The ten biggest clones cover around an eighth of the sample.

Per the germline V gene, SGHRS is the CDR1 and YFSETQ is the CDR2. Taken from cysteine to phenylalanine, the CDR3 has 15 residues. Kept here is only the CDR3 DNA, which spans 45 bases and is read in frame from base 1. V lost 0 bases and J lost 7 bases, and the count of bases not matched to a germline gene is 4. The sample taken for sequencing was peripheral blood. This chain joins TRBV5-1 to TRBJ2-2; TRBD1 fits 9 bases in the junction. The source is an adult man with Graves' ophthalmopathy. Here the CDR3 is given as CASSLETGGIGELFF. The nucleotides are TGCGCCAGCAGCTTGGAGACAGGGGGGATCGGGGAGCTGTTTTTT.